Listed below are T cell receptor beta chains from one sample, sequenced in a study of response to subunit inactivated influenza vaccine. One entry per CDR3 protein, called by TCRdb with MiXCR from the RT-PCR reads. The repertoire holds under 850,000 distinct CDR3 sequences, approximately 17% seen once, with about a tenth in the top ten. The sequencing here drew on PBMCs from blood, taken around 5 days after vaccination. These receptors were obtained from a man aged 50 to 59 who received an inactivated influenza vaccine. Each CDR3 is given with its conserved first and last residue. D genes are given only for firm matches. The size field is filled for only some rows; it gives once, few, many or a size class.

j_gene: TRBJ1-1; abundance: many; d_gene: -; v_gene: TRBV5-5; CDR3aa: CASSLDGMNTEAFF; CDR3nt: TGTGCCAGCAGCTTGGACGGGATGAACACTGAAGCTTTCTTT
j_gene: TRBJ2-3; abundance: -; d_gene: TRBD2; v_gene: TRBV7-2; CDR3aa: CASSFSGREKGTDTQYF; CDR3nt: TGTGCCAGCAGCTTTAGCGGGAGGGAAAAGGGCACAGATACGCAGTATTTT
j_gene: TRBJ2-4; abundance: -; d_gene: -; v_gene: TRBV5-6; CDR3aa: CASSLAQDLAKNIQYF; CDR3nt: TGTGCCAGCAGCTTGGCACAGGATCTAGCCAAAAACATTCAGTACTTC
j_gene: TRBJ2-3; abundance: many; d_gene: -; v_gene: TRBV15; CDR3aa: CATSRVPVTDTQYF; CDR3nt: TGTGCCACCAGCAGAGTCCCGGTCACAGATACGCAGTATTTT
j_gene: TRBJ2-7; abundance: -; d_gene: TRBD1; v_gene: TRBV20-1; CDR3aa: CSAASGTGGDEQYF; CDR3nt: TGCAGTGCAGCCTCTGGGACAGGGGGAGACGAGCAGTACTTC
j_gene: TRBJ1-6; abundance: few; d_gene: TRBD1; v_gene: TRBV20-1; CDR3aa: CSARVPGQVNSPLHF; CDR3nt: TGCAGTGCTAGAGTCCCCGGACAGGTTAATTCACCCCTCCACTTT
j_gene: TRBJ2-7; abundance: -; d_gene: -; v_gene: TRBV6-5; CDR3aa: CASSYGTQVEQYF; CDR3nt: TGTGCCAGCAGTTACGGGACTCAGGTCGAGCAGTACTTC
j_gene: TRBJ1-4; abundance: -; d_gene: -; v_gene: TRBV4-1; CDR3aa: CASSQALGELFF; CDR3nt: TGCGCCAGCAGCCAAGCTCTGGGGGAACTGTTTTTT
j_gene: TRBJ2-1; abundance: few; d_gene: -; v_gene: TRBV20-1; CDR3aa: CSADPGTQSYNEQFF; CDR3nt: TGCAGTGCTGATCCGGGGACTCAATCCTACAATGAGCAGTTCTTC
j_gene: TRBJ2-1; abundance: -; d_gene: -; v_gene: TRBV12-3/TRBV12-4; CDR3aa: CASSTTDRWRGYNEQFF; CDR3nt: TGTGCCAGCAGTACAACTGACAGGTGGAGGGGATACAATGAGCAGTTCTTC
j_gene: TRBJ2-4; abundance: -; d_gene: -; v_gene: TRBV28; CDR3aa: CASTDKLSGGGGYF; CDR3nt: TGTGCCAGCACCGATAAACTATCCGGAGGCGGAGGGTACTTC
j_gene: TRBJ2-3; abundance: few; d_gene: -; v_gene: TRBV6-6; CDR3aa: CASLTNTDTQYF; CDR3nt: TGTGCCAGCCTTACAAACACAGATACGCAGTATTTT
j_gene: TRBJ1-2; abundance: -; d_gene: -; v_gene: TRBV28; CDR3aa: CASSSLWGRDYGYTF; CDR3nt: TGTGCCAGCAGTTCCCTCTGGGGCAGGGACTATGGCTACACCTTC
j_gene: TRBJ2-7; abundance: -; d_gene: -; v_gene: TRBV20-1; CDR3aa: CSARRRGNRYEQYF; CDR3nt: TGCAGTGCTAGAAGGCGCGGGAACCGATACGAGCAGTACTTC
j_gene: TRBJ2-7; abundance: few; d_gene: -; v_gene: TRBV29-1; CDR3aa: CSGTQGYEQYF; CDR3nt: TGCAGCGGCACACAGGGTTACGAGCAGTACTTC
j_gene: TRBJ2-7; abundance: -; d_gene: -; v_gene: TRBV7-2; CDR3aa: CASSLAGYSYEQYF; CDR3nt: TGTGCCAGCAGCTTAGCGGGTTACTCCTACGAGCAGTACTTC
j_gene: TRBJ2-7; abundance: -; d_gene: -; v_gene: TRBV20-1; CDR3aa: CSARDVRQSYEQYF; CDR3nt: TGCAGTGCTAGAGACGTACGGCAGTCCTACGAGCAGTACTTC
j_gene: TRBJ2-2; abundance: many; d_gene: -; v_gene: TRBV5-1; CDR3aa: CASSLGGGANTGELFF; CDR3nt: TGCGCCAGCAGCTTGGGCGGGGGCGCGAACACCGGGGAGCTGTTTTTT
j_gene: TRBJ2-3; abundance: -; d_gene: -; v_gene: TRBV12-3/TRBV12-4; CDR3aa: CASSFSDGTDTQYF; CDR3nt: TGTGCCAGCAGTTTTTCGGACGGCACAGATACGCAGTATTTT
j_gene: TRBJ1-2; abundance: -; d_gene: TRBD1; v_gene: TRBV12-3/TRBV12-4; CDR3aa: CASSRTGFLYGYTF; CDR3nt: TGTGCCAGCAGCCGGACAGGGTTCCTCTATGGCTACACCTTC
j_gene: TRBJ1-5; abundance: few; d_gene: TRBD1; v_gene: TRBV6-1; CDR3aa: CASSEGGWDSRNQPQHF; CDR3nt: TGTGCCAGCAGTGAAGGGGGCTGGGACAGTCGCAATCAGCCCCAGCATTTT
j_gene: TRBJ2-5; abundance: -; d_gene: -; v_gene: TRBV6-2/TRBV6-3; CDR3aa: CASNRRIQETQYF; CDR3nt: TGTGCCAGCAACCGGCGGATCCAAGAGACCCAGTACTTC
j_gene: TRBJ2-3; abundance: -; d_gene: -; v_gene: TRBV18; CDR3aa: CASSPGGIADTQYF; CDR3nt: TGTGCCAGCTCACCAGGAGGGATTGCAGATACGCAGTATTTT
j_gene: TRBJ2-5; abundance: -; d_gene: TRBD2; v_gene: TRBV5-4; CDR3aa: CASSSSLLSGTQETQYF; CDR3nt: TGTGCCAGCAGCTCGAGCCTCCTTAGCGGGACTCAAGAGACCCAGTACTTC
j_gene: TRBJ2-1; abundance: few; d_gene: TRBD2; v_gene: TRBV12-3/TRBV12-4; CDR3aa: CASKWKREGPEDNEQFF; CDR3nt: TGTGCCAGCAAATGGAAGCGGGAGGGCCCGGAGGACAATGAGCAGTTCTTC
j_gene: TRBJ2-7; abundance: few; d_gene: -; v_gene: TRBV18; CDR3aa: CASSPGHLSSYEQYF; CDR3nt: TGTGCCAGCTCACCGGGACACCTGAGCTCCTACGAGCAGTACTTC
j_gene: TRBJ1-5; abundance: many; d_gene: -; v_gene: TRBV6-5; CDR3aa: CASSYGTAGPQHF; CDR3nt: TGTGCCAGCAGTTACGGGACCGCAGGCCCCCAGCATTTT
j_gene: TRBJ1-3; abundance: many; d_gene: -; v_gene: TRBV4-3; CDR3aa: CASSQDRVTIYF; CDR3nt: TGCGCCAGCAGCCAAGACCGGGTTACCATATATTTT
j_gene: TRBJ1-2; abundance: many; d_gene: -; v_gene: TRBV9; CDR3aa: CASSRDYGYTF; CDR3nt: TGTGCCAGCTCGCGGGACTATGGCTACACCTTC
j_gene: TRBJ2-5; abundance: few; d_gene: TRBD2; v_gene: TRBV12-3/TRBV12-4; CDR3aa: CASSLIAGGSNQETQYF; CDR3nt: TGTGCCAGCAGTTTAATAGCGGGAGGTTCAAACCAAGAGACCCAGTACTTC
j_gene: TRBJ2-5; abundance: few; d_gene: TRBD2; v_gene: TRBV6-1; CDR3aa: CASRPPSGAIQETQYF; CDR3nt: TGTGCCAGCAGACCACCTAGCGGGGCGATCCAAGAGACCCAGTACTTC
j_gene: TRBJ2-7; abundance: -; d_gene: -; v_gene: TRBV6-2/TRBV6-3; CDR3aa: CASRRDGLSYEQYF; CDR3nt: TGTGCCAGCAGAAGGGACGGACTTTCCTACGAGCAGTACTTC
j_gene: TRBJ2-5; abundance: few; d_gene: -; v_gene: TRBV5-6; CDR3aa: CASSLVNGRWETQYF; CDR3nt: TGTGCCAGCAGCTTGGTAAACGGCAGGTGGGAGACCCAGTACTTC
j_gene: TRBJ2-7; abundance: -; d_gene: -; v_gene: TRBV6-5; CDR3aa: CAISYQYGYEQYF; CDR3nt: TGTGCCATCAGTTACCAGTATGGGTACGAGCAGTACTTC
j_gene: TRBJ2-1; abundance: -; d_gene: -; v_gene: TRBV6-1; CDR3aa: CASGTRYYNEQFF; CDR3nt: TGTGCCAGCGGGACTCGCTATTACAATGAGCAGTTCTTC
j_gene: TRBJ2-7; abundance: -; d_gene: -; v_gene: TRBV20-1; CDR3aa: CSAPKDVSYEQYF; CDR3nt: TGCAGTGCCCCCAAGGACGTCTCCTACGAGCAGTACTTC
j_gene: TRBJ2-2; abundance: -; d_gene: TRBD1; v_gene: TRBV7-9; CDR3aa: CASSLQGQGAGELFF; CDR3nt: TGTGCCAGCAGCTTACAGGGACAGGGAGCCGGGGAGCTGTTTTTT
j_gene: TRBJ2-2; abundance: few; d_gene: TRBD1; v_gene: TRBV10-3; CDR3aa: CAISADRTNTGELFF; CDR3nt: TGTGCCATCAGTGCGGACAGGACAAACACCGGGGAGCTGTTTTTT
j_gene: TRBJ2-5; abundance: few; d_gene: TRBD2; v_gene: TRBV11-2; CDR3aa: CASSGGLAGVGYQETQYF; CDR3nt: TGTGCCAGCAGCGGCGGACTAGCGGGGGTAGGGTACCAAGAGACCCAGTACTTC